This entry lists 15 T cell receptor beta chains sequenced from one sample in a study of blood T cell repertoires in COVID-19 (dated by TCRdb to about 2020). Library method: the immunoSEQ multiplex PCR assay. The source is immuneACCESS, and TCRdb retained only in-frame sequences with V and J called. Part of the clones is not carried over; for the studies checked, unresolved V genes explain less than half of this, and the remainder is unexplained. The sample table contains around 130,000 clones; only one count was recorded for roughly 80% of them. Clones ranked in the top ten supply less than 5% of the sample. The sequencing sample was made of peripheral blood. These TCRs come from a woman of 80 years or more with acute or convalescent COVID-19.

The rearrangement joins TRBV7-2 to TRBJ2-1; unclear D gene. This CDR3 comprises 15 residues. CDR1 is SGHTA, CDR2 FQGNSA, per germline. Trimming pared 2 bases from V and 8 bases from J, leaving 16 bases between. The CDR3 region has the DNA TGTGCCAGCAGCTTACTGGGCCTGGCAACAGATGAGCAGTTCTTC. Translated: CASSLLGLATDEQFF.

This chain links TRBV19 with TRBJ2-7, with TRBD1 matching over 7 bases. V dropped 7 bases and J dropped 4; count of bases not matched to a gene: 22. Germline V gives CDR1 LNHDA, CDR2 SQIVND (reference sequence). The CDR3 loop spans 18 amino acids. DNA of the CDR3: TGTGCCAGTATTTTCCCCCAGCCTTACGACAGGGCAGAGTACGAGCAGTACTTC. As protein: CASIFPQPYDRAEYEQYF.

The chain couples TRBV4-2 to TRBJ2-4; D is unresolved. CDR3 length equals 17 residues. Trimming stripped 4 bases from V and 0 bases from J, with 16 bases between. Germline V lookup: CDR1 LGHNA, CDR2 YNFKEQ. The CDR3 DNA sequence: TGTGCCAGCAGCCCTTACCGGGTTCTCATAGCCAAAAACATTCAGTACTTC. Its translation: CASSPYRVLIAKNIQYF.

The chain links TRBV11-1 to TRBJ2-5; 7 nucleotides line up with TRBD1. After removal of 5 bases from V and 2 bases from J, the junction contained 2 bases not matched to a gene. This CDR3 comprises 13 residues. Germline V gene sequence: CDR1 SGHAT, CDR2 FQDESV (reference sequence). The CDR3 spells CASSRDRQETQYF. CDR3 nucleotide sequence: TGTGCCAGCAGCCGGGACAGACAAGAGACCCAGTACTTC.

The CDR3 protein is CASSLRPPVVRGNSPLHF. The DNA of the CDR3 is TGTGCCAGCAGCTTACGACCCCCGGTGGTCAGGGGTAATTCACCCCTCCACTTT. This sequence joins TRBV11-2 and TRBJ1-6; the D gene is possibly TRBD1 (6 bases). The germline V and J ends were trimmed by 2 bases and 6 bases, with 20 bases remaining between them. The CDR3 is 18 residues long. CDR1 is SGHAT, CDR2 FQNNGV, per germline. The complete variable domain, with remaining parts taken from reference TRBV11-2 and TRBJ1-6, reads EAGVAQSPRYKIIEKRQSVAFWCNPISGHATLYWYQQILGQGPKLLIQFQNNGVVDDSQLPKDRFSAERLKGVDSTLKIQPAKLEDSAVYLCASSLRPPVVRGNSPLHFGNGTRLTVT.

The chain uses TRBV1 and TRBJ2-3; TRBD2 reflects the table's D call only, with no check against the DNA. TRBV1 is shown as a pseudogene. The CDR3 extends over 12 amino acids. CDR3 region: CTSSQAADTQYF. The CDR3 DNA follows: TGCACCAGCAGCCAAGCAGCGGATACGCAGTATTTT.

CDR3 sequence: CSARGKNIQYF. The CDR3 coding sequence is TGCAGTGCAAGGGGCAAAAACATTCAGTACTTC. The chain carries TRBV20-1 and TRBJ2-4; D perhaps matches TRBD1 (5 bases). The CDR3 extends over 11 amino acids. The V and J ends lost 6 bases and 3 bases respectively, with 6 bases between them. CDR1 is DFQATT, CDR2 SNEGSKA, per germline (reference sequence).

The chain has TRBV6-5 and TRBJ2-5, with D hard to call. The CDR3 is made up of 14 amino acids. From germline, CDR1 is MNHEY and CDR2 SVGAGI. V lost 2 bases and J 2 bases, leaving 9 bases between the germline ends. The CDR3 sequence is CASSYPGRQETQYF. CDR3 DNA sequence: TGTGCCAGCAGTTACCCCGGTCGACAAGAGACCCAGTACTTC.

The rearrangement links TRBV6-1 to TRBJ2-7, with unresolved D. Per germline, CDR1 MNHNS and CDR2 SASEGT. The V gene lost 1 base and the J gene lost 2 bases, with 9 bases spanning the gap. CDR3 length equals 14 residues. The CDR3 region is CASSEGPTTYEQYF. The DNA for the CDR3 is TGTGCCAGCAGTGAAGGGCCTACTACCTACGAGCAGTACTTC.

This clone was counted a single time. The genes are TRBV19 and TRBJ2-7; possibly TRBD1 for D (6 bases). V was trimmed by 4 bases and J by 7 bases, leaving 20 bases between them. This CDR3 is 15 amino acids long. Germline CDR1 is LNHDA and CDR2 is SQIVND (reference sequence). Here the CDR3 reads CASSTPGTPTEEQYF. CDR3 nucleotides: TGTGCCAGTAGTACTCCCGGGACACCGACTGAAGAGCAGTACTTC.

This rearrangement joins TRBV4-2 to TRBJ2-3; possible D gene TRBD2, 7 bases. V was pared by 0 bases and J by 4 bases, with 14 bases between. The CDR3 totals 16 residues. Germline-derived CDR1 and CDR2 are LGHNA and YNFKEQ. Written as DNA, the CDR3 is TGTGCCAGCAGCCAAGATTTGGGGGGGGGCCCAGATACGCAGTATTTT. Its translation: CASSQDLGGGPDTQYF.

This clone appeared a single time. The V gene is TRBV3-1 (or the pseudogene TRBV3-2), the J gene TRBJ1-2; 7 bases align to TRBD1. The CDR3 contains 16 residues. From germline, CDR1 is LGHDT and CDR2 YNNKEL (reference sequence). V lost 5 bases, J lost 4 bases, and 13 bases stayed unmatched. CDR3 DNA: TGTGCCAGCAGCAGCGGTATAGGGGGCTCTAGCTATGGCTACACCTTC. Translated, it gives CASSSGIGGSSYGYTF.

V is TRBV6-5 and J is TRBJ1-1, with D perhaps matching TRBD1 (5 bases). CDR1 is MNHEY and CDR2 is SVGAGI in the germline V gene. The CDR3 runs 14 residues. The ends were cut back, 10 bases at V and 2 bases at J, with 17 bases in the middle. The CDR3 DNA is TGTGCCACCGCTTCGGGGGTCAGAAACACTGAAGCTTTCTTT. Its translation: CATASGVRNTEAFF.

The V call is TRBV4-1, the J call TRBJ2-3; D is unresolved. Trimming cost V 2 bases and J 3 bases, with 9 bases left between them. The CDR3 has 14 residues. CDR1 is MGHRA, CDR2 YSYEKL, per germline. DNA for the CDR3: TGCGCCAGCAGCCAAATAACCAGTACAGATACGCAGTATTTT. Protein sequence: CASSQITSTDTQYF.

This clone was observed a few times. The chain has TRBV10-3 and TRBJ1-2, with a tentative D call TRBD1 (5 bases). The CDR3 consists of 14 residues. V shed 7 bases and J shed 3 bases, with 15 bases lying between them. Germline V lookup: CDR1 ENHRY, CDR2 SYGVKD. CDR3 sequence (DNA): TGTGCCATCACCCCCTCTGGGGCAGACTATGGCTACACCTTC. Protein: CAITPSGADYGYTF.